Each of the 17 T cell receptor beta chains below was sequenced from the same sample in a study of blood T cell repertoires in COVID-19. Measured with immunoSEQ multiplex PCR; TCRdb has only the in-frame clones, and not every one. Here the sample spans about 200,000 clones, about 84% being singletons. The sequencing input was peripheral blood. Receptors were obtained from an elderly woman with COVID-19, enrolled during active disease.

The rearrangement links TRBV5-4 to TRBJ1-1; D is unresolved. CDR1 and CDR2 from the germline V gene are SGHNT and YYREEE (reference sequence). CDR3 size: 15 residues. V was pared by 2 bases and J by 1 base, with 12 bases between. CDR3 in DNA: TGTGCCAGCAGCTTTGAGCGGACGGGGAACACTGAAGCTTTCTTT. It yields the protein CASSFERTGNTEAFF.

V gene TRBV4-1 combines with J gene TRBJ2-1; TRBD2 matches at 10 bases. With V trimmed by 4 bases and J by 6 bases, 9 bases remained unmatched. Germline lookup yields CDR1 MGHRA and CDR2 YSYEKL. CDR3 size: 16 residues. The CDR3 region has the DNA TGCGCCAGCAGCCGCCGGACTAGCGGCACCCCCAATGAGCAGTTCTTC. It translates to CASSRRTSGTPNEQFF.

J is TRBJ1-1 and V is TRBV18, with D possibly matching TRBD1 (5 bases). Trimming removed 6 bases at V and 2 bases at J, with 16 bases between. The CDR3 extends over 15 amino acids. CDR1 is KGHSH, CDR2 LQKENI, per germline. In DNA form, the CDR3 reads TGTGCCAGCTCCCTATCCTCGGGGGGAAACACTGAAGCTTTCTTT. As protein: CASSLSSGGNTEAFF. The full variable domain, in which reference TRBV18 and TRBJ1-1 provide the parts outside the CDR3, is NAGVMQNPRHLVRRRGQEARLRCSPMKGHSHVYWYRQLPEEGLKFMVYLQKENIIDESGMPKERFSAEFPKEGPSILRIQQVVRGDSAAYFCASSLSSGGNTEAFFGQGTRLTVV.

This rearrangement joins TRBV11-2 to TRBJ2-7; 8 positions agree with TRBD2. V lost 4 bases and J lost 3; bases outside the gene matches: 8. This CDR3 spans 15 amino acids. The V gene's germline CDR1 is SGHAT and CDR2 FQNNGV. The CDR3 sequence is CASSWAGGQVYEQYF. As DNA, the CDR3 is TGTGCCAGCAGCTGGGCGGGGGGTCAGGTCTACGAGCAGTACTTC.

The J gene is TRBJ1-2, the V gene TRBV6-1, with TRBD1 matching over 7 bases. V was clipped by 2 bases and J by 4 bases; unmatched bases: 10. In germline, CDR1 is MNHNS, CDR2 SASEGT. The CDR3 covers 16 residues. CDR3 sequence reads: CASSERSGGIIYGYTF. CDR3 nucleotides: TGTGCCAGCAGTGAACGGTCAGGGGGTATTATCTATGGCTACACCTTC.

This chain joins TRBV3-1 (or the pseudogene TRBV3-2) and TRBJ1-6, with a possible D match to TRBD1 (6 bases). CDR1 is LGHDT and CDR2 is YNNKEL in the germline V gene (reference sequence). This CDR3 spans 14 amino acids. V lost 4 bases, J lost 6 bases, and 10 bases lay in between. CDR3: CASSPGGPNSPLHF. The CDR3, as DNA: TGTGCCAGCAGCCCGGGGGGGCCTAATTCACCCCTCCACTTT.

This clone has just a few counts. The V gene is TRBV5-1, the J gene TRBJ2-7; 10 nucleotides align to TRBD2. Germline CDR1 and CDR2: SGHRS and YFSETQ. This CDR3 contains 14 residues. J was trimmed by 5 bases and V by 4 bases; bases with no gene match: 6. The CDR3 nucleotides read TGCGCCAGCAGCACTCTAGCGGGAGCCAACGAGCAGTACTTC. It translates to CASSTLAGANEQYF.

V and J are TRBV7-3 and TRBJ2-1; D might be TRBD2 (5 bases). The length of the CDR3 is 15 residues. The ends were cut back, 2 bases at V and 0 bases at J, with 8 bases in the middle. Germline V gene sequence: CDR1 SGHTA, CDR2 FQGTGA. CDR3 sequence (DNA): TGTGCCAGCAGCTTAGCGGGCAACTCCTACAATGAGCAGTTCTTC. This translates into CASSLAGNSYNEQFF. Together with reference TRBV7-3 and TRBJ2-1, the CDR3 gives the full variable domain: GAGVSQTPSNKVTEKGKYVELRCDPISGHTALYWYRQSLGQGPEFLIYFQGTGAADDSGLPNDRFFAVRPEGSVSTLKIQRTERGDSAVYLCASSLAGNSYNEQFFGPGTRLTVL.

The table lists this clone with a few counts. V is TRBV19 and J is TRBJ1-3, with 7 nucleotides matching TRBD1. The germline gives CDR1 LNHDA, CDR2 SQIVND (reference sequence). There are 17 residues in the CDR3. V shed 4 bases and J 3 bases; nucleotides not matched to a gene: 12. The CDR3, as DNA: TGTGCCAGTAGTAGCCACACCTCCGGGACAGTTGGAAACACCATATATTTT. Protein sequence: CASSSHTSGTVGNTIYF.

The V gene is TRBV12-3 or TRBV12-4, the J gene TRBJ1-2; tentative D call: TRBD1 (6 bases). Trimming took 5 bases from V and 4 from J, leaving 11 bases between them. CDR3 length equals 13 residues. Written as DNA, the CDR3 is TGTGCCAGCAGTCGACAGGCGGCCTATGGCTACACCTTC. This encodes CASSRQAAYGYTF.

This chain uses TRBV3-1 (or the pseudogene TRBV3-2) with TRBJ1-3; possibly TRBD1 for D (6 bases). This CDR3 spans 14 amino acids. CDR1 is LGHDT and CDR2 is YNNKEL in the germline V gene (reference sequence). Trimming cost V 6 bases and J 1 base, with 10 bases left between them. In DNA form, the CDR3 reads TGTGCCAGCAGTCTGCAGGGGTCTGGAAACACCATATATTTT. Residues: CASSLQGSGNTIYF.

V gene TRBV24-1 combines with J gene TRBJ2-7, with D hard to call. The V end lost 5 bases, the J end lost 7 bases, and 17 bases lay between the germline ends. Germline lookup yields CDR1 KGHDR and CDR2 SFDVKD. CDR3 length: 14 residues. The CDR3 DNA reads as TGTGCCACCAGTGTGACTGGCGGCAACGGGGAGCAGTACTTC. Translating gives CATSVTGGNGEQYF.

This sequence joins TRBV28 and TRBJ1-2, with a tentative D call TRBD1 (5 bases). CDR1 MDHEN and CDR2 SYDVKM come from the germline V gene. CDR3 length equals 17 residues. V lost 5 bases and J lost 2, with 21 bases in between. The CDR3 loop is CASSPGGAGPRNYGYTF. The CDR3 DNA sequence: TGTGCCAGCAGTCCAGGAGGGGCAGGACCTCGAAACTATGGCTACACCTTC.

The chain carries TRBV4-1 and TRBJ2-3, with D perhaps matching TRBD2 (6 bases). This CDR3 contains 17 residues. Trimming removed 1 base at V and 5 bases at J, with 19 bases between. CDR1 MGHRA and CDR2 YSYEKL come from the germline V gene. This CDR3 is CASSQGVGGTSGDTQYF. In DNA, the CDR3 is TGCGCCAGCAGCCAAGGGGTGGGGGGTACCTCAGGAGATACGCAGTATTTT.

V usage is TRBV5-1 and J usage is TRBJ1-2; 10 positions agree with TRBD1. Germline CDR1 SGHRS, CDR2 YFSETQ. The CDR3 runs 17 residues. Germline trimming cut 0 bases from V and 6 bases from J; bases unmatched to any gene: 11. CDR3 residues: CASSLERDRGSIHGYTF. In DNA form, the CDR3 reads TGCGCCAGCAGCTTGGAACGGGACAGGGGATCAATTCATGGCTACACCTTC.

CDR3 coding DNA: TGTGCCAGCAGCTTAGGGACAGGGCCCAATCAGCCCCAGCATTTT. Amino acids: CASSLGTGPNQPQHF. J is TRBJ1-5 and V is TRBV11-2, with 8 bases that match TRBD1. The V segment lost 1 base and the J segment 3 bases; nucleotides outside the gene matches: 2. This CDR3 has 15 amino acids. Germline V lookup: CDR1 SGHAT, CDR2 FQNNGV.

A note on this clone: One end of the junction fails to match germline, which may point to a read error. The chain has TRBV7-7 and TRBJ2-1; 8 nucleotides align to TRBD1. The germline V gene encodes CDR1 SSHAT and CDR2 FNYEAQ (reference sequence). The CDR3 sequence is 14 residues long. The CDR3 spells CASSLGTGLDEQFF. Written as DNA, the CDR3 is TGTGCTAGCAGCTTAGGGACAGGTCTGGATGAGCAGTTCTTC.